This T cell receptor beta chain is from a study of technical replicates of blood from several donors. Regarding this clone: One end of the junction fails to match germline, which may point to a read error.

Germline-derived CDR1 and CDR2 are SGHTA and FQGNSA. The CDR3 is 13 residues long. Measured with immunoSEQ multiplex PCR; TCRdb has only the in-frame clones, and not every one. The top ten clones hold approximately 0.2% of a sample with about 75,000 clones, 95% to 98% of them seen once. The material sequenced was T cells isolated from PBMCs. J is TRBJ1-2 and V is TRBV7-2; 11 bases line up with TRBD1. The source of this sequence is a human donor in good health. The CDR3 DNA reads as TGTGCCAGCAGCTCCTGGGACAGGGGGGGCTCAGCCTTC. It yields the protein CASSSWDRGGSAF.